A selection of T cell receptor beta chains follows, all from one sample in a study of cytomegalovirus exposure and HLA in healthy donors. The repertoire was sequenced with immunoSEQ multiplex PCR; TCRdb's copy has only in-frame clones and lacks some. The table has 130,000 or so clones, over 70% seen once. Sample: PBMCs. The receptor set was obtained from a woman younger than 35 in good health and CMV-seronegative. Both conserved end residues are part of each CDR3. D genes are given only for firm matches. Rows give clone size only sometimes, using once, few, many, or a class for an expanded clone.

TRBV2	.	TRBJ2-1	TRBD1	CAGTGDNEQFF	TGTGCCGGGACAGGAGACAATGAGCAGTTCTTC
TRBV6-5	.	TRBJ2-3	.	CASSPGLTDTQYF	TGTGCCAGCAGTCCCGGACTGACAGATACGCAGTATTTT
TRBV11-3	.	TRBJ2-5	.	CASSLGGKYQETQYF	TGTGCCAGCAGCTTGGGCGGGAAGTACCAAGAGACCCAGTACTTC
TRBV5-4	.	TRBJ1-1	TRBD1	CASGKTSGGLNTEAFF	TGTGCCAGCGGGAAAACGTCAGGGGGGCTGAACACTGAAGCTTTCTTT
TRBV4-1	.	TRBJ2-7	.	CASSLVNTGETYEQYF	TGCGCCAGCAGCTTGGTTAATACTGGAGAGACCTACGAGCAGTACTTC
TRBV18	.	TRBJ1-1	TRBD1	CATSQGTGGAYTEAFF	TGTGCCACCTCACAAGGGACAGGGGGCGCGTACACTGAAGCTTTCTTT
TRBV5-4	.	TRBJ2-1	TRBD1	CASSPGTASNEQFF	TGTGCCAGCAGCCCCGGGACAGCCTCTAATGAGCAGTTCTTC
TRBV5-4	.	TRBJ2-4	TRBD2	CASSLDSGINIQYF	TGTGCCAGCAGCTTAGATAGCGGGATCAACATTCAGTACTTC
TRBV6-5	.	TRBJ2-3	TRBD2	CASSSWGRGTDTQYF	TGTGCCAGCAGTTCCTGGGGGAGGGGCACAGATACGCAGTATTTT
TRBV29-1	.	TRBJ1-2	.	CSVGADYGYTF	TGCAGCGTTGGGGCCGACTATGGCTACACCTTC
TRBV18	once	TRBJ2-5	.	CASSPRGGHQETQYF	TGTGCCAGCTCACCACGGGGCGGACACCAAGAGACCCAGTACTTC
TRBV2	once	TRBJ1-5	.	CASSEEAHNQPQHF	TGTGCCAGCAGTGAAGAAGCCCACAATCAGCCCCAGCATTTT
TRBV2	.	TRBJ2-2	TRBD1	CASTGPRDSTFWNTGELFF	TGTGCCAGCACTGGACCCCGGGACAGTACCTTCTGGAACACCGGGGAGCTGTTTTTT
TRBV7-8	.	TRBJ2-7	TRBD1	CASSFPPDRGTLDEQYF	TGTGCCAGCAGCTTCCCTCCAGACAGGGGAACTTTGGACGAGCAGTACTTC
TRBV10-3	.	TRBJ2-3	.	CAISELLATDTQYF	TGTGCCATCAGTGAGTTACTCGCCACAGATACGCAGTATTTT
TRBV7-6	.	TRBJ1-1	.	CASSLDIGRAGNEAFF	TGTGCCAGCAGCTTAGATATTGGCAGGGCTGGTAATGAAGCTTTCTTT
TRBV2	.	TRBJ2-2	.	CASSERESPELFF	TGTGCCAGCAGTGAACGAGAAAGCCCAGAGCTGTTTTTT
TRBV11-2	.	TRBJ2-1	TRBD2	CASSSLVAGATYNEQFF	TGTGCCAGCAGCTCCCTCGTAGCGGGAGCTACCTACAATGAGCAGTTCTTC
TRBV6-1	.	TRBJ2-7	TRBD2	CASRRAGGPREQYF	TGTGCCAGCAGGAGAGCGGGAGGGCCTAGGGAGCAGTACTTC
TRBV7-2	once	TRBJ2-1	.	CASSPGGSHNEQFF	TGTGCCAGCAGCCCCGGCGGGTCCCACAATGAGCAGTTCTTC
TRBV5-4	.	TRBJ2-7	TRBD2	CASSPRREGPYEQYF	TGTGCCAGCAGCCCGAGGCGGGAGGGACCGTACGAGCAGTACTTC
TRBV6-6	.	TRBJ1-5	TRBD1	CASRGGQGNQPQHF	TGTGCCAGCAGGGGGGGACAGGGCAATCAGCCCCAGCATTTT
TRBV4-1	.	TRBJ2-3	TRBD2	CASSIGLAEDTDTQYF	TGCGCCAGCAGCATCGGGCTAGCGGAGGACACAGATACGCAGTATTTT
TRBV2	.	TRBJ1-2	.	CASTLEVRYGYTF	TGTGCCAGCACCTTAGAGGTCCGTTATGGCTACACCTTC
TRBV4-1	once	TRBJ1-2	.	CASSQVSSPGDYGYTF	TGCGCCAGCAGCCAAGTTTCCTCCCCAGGGGACTATGGCTACACCTTC
TRBV9	.	TRBJ2-5	.	CASSLPGSPYQETQYF	TGTGCCAGCAGCCTCCCGGGATCTCCGTACCAAGAGACCCAGTACTTC
TRBV28	.	TRBJ2-1	TRBD2	CASSLTGSGSYNEQFF	TGTGCCAGCAGTTTAACGGGTAGCGGGAGTTACAATGAGCAGTTCTTC
TRBV29-1	few	TRBJ2-2	TRBD2	CSARGERSGELFF	TGCAGCGCGCGGGGGGAACGGTCCGGGGAGCTGTTTTTT
TRBV21-1	.	TRBJ2-5	.	CASSKTGQPLQETQYF	TGTGCCAGCAGCAAAACGGGACAGCCCTTACAAGAGACCCAGTACTTC
TRBV5-1	few	TRBJ2-1	TRBD2	CASSLGAGGYNEQFF	TGCGCCAGCAGCTTGGGAGCGGGAGGCTACAATGAGCAGTTCTTC
TRBV19	once	TRBJ1-5	.	CASSASAGNQPQHF	TGTGCCAGTTCCGCTTCGGCGGGCAATCAGCCCCAGCATTTT
TRBV4-2	once	TRBJ2-7	TRBD2	CASSQDLGLASYEQYF	TGTGCCAGCAGCCAAGACCTGGGACTAGCTAGCTACGAGCAGTACTTC
TRBV5-6	.	TRBJ2-3	.	CASSSLGGGGDTQYF	TGTGCCAGCAGCAGCCTAGGGGGAGGGGGGGATACGCAGTATTTT
TRBV6-1	.	TRBJ2-7	.	CASSEASTQDYEQYF	TGTGCCAGCAGTGAAGCGTCTACTCAGGACTACGAGCAGTACTTC
TRBV2	.	TRBJ2-7	TRBD2	CASSGTSGLREQYF	TGTGCCAGCAGTGGGACTAGCGGCCTCCGGGAGCAGTACTTC